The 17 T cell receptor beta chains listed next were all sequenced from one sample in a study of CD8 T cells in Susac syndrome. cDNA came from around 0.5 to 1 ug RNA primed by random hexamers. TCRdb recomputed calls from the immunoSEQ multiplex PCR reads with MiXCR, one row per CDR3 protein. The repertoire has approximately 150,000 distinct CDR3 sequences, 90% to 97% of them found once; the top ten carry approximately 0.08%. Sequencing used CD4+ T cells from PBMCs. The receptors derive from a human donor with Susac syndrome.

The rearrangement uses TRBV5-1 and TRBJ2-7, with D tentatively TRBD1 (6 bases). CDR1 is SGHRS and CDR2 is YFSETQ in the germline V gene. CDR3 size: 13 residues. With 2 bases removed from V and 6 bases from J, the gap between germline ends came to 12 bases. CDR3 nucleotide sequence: TGCGCCAGCAGCTTTTCAGGGGATACCGAGCAGTACTTC. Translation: CASSFSGDTEQYF.

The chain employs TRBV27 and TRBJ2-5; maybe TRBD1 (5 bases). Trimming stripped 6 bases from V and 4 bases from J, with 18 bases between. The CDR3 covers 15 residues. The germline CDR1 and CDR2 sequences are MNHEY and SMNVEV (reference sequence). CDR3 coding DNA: TGTGCCAGCAGCCGTCGGATAGGGGCACGAGAGACCCAGTACTTC. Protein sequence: CASSRRIGARETQYF.

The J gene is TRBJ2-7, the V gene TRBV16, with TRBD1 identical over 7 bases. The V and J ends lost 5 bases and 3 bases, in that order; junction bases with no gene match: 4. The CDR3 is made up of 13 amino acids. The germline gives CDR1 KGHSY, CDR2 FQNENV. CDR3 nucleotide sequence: TGTGCCAGCAGCAGGGGACAGTACTACGAGCAGTACTTC. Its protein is CASSRGQYYEQYF.

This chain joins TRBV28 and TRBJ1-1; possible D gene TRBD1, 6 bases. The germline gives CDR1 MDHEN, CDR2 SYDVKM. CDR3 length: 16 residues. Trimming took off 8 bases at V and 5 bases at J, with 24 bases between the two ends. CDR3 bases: TGTGCCAGCCGAGCTAGGTTAGGACAGATGAGGACTGAAGCTTTCTTT. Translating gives CASRARLGQMRTEAFF.

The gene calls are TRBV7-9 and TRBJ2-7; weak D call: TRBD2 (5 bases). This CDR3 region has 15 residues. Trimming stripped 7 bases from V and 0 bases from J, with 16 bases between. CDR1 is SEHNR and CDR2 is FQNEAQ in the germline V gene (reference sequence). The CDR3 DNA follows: TGTGCCAGCACCCCGATTGCAGGAGGCTCCTACGAGCAGTACTTC. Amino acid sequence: CASTPIAGGSYEQYF.

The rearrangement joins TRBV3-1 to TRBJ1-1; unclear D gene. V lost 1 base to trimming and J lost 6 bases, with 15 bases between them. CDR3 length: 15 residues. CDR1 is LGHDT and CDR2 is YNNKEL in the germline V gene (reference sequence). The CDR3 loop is CASSQALYERAEAFF. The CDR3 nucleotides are TGTGCCAGCAGCCAAGCCCTATACGAACGGGCTGAAGCTTTCTTT. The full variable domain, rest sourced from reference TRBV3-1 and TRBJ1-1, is DTAVSQTPKYLVTQMGNDKSIKCEQNLGHDTMYWYKQDSKKFLKIMFSYNNKELIINETVPNRFSPKSPDKAHLNLHINSLELGDSAVYFCASSQALYERAEAFFGQGTRLTVV.

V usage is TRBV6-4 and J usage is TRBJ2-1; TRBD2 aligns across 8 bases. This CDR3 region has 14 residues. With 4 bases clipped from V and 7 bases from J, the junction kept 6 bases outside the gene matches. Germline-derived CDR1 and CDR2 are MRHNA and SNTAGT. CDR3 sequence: CASSVGGRWNEQFF. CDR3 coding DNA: TGTGCCAGCAGTGTGGGCGGGAGGTGGAATGAGCAGTTCTTC.

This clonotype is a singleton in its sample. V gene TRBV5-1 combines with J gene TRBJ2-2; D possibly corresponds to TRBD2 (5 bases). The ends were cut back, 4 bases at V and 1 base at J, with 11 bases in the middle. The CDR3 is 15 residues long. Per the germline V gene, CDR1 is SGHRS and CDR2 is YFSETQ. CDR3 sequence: CASSLRLQNTGELFF. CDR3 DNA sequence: TGCGCCAGCAGCCTACGACTACAGAACACCGGGGAGCTGTTTTTT. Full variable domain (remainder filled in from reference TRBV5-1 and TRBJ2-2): KAGVTQTPRYLIKTRGQQVTLSCSPISGHRSVSWYQQTPGQGLQFLFEYFSETQRNKGNFPGRFSGRQFSNSRSEMNVSTLELGDSALYLCASSLRLQNTGELFFGEGSRLTVL.

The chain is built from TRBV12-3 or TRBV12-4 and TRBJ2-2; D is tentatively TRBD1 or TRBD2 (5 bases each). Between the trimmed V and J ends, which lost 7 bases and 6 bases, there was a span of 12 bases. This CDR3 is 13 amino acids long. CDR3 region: CASTLGRAGELFF. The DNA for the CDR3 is TGTGCCAGCACTTTGGGGCGGGCCGGGGAGCTGTTTTTT.

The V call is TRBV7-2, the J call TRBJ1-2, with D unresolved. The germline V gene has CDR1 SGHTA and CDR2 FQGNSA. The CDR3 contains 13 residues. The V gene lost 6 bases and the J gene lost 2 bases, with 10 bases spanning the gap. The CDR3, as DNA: TGTGCCAGCAGTGTCGCGCAGAACTATGGCTACACCTTC. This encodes CASSVAQNYGYTF.

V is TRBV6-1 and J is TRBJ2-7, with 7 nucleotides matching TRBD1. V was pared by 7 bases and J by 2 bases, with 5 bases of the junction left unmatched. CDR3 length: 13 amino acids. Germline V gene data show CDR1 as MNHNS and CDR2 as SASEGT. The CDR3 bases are TGTGCCAGCAAGGGGACAGTACCCTACGAGCAGTACTTC. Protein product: CASKGTVPYEQYF.

The CDR3 DNA is TGTGCCAGCAGCGTCCCCGGGAAAAACATTCAGTACTTC. Residues: CASSVPGKNIQYF. The gene calls are TRBV7-2 and TRBJ2-4; the D is unclear. Deletions cut 5 bases from V and 4 bases from J, with 9 bases between. There are 13 residues in the CDR3. The germline V gene has CDR1 SGHTA and CDR2 FQGNSA.

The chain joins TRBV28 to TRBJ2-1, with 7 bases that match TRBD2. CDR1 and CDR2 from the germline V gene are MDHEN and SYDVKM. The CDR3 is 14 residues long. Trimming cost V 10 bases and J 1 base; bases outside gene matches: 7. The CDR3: CATNPGGSYNEQFF. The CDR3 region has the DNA TGTGCCACCAATCCCGGGGGGTCCTACAATGAGCAGTTCTTC.

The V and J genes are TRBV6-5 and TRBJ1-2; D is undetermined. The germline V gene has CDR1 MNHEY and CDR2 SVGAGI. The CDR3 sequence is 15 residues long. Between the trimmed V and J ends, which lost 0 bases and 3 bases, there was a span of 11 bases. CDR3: CASSYSSGTYYGYTF. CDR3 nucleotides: TGTGCCAGCAGTTACTCGTCTGGAACCTACTATGGCTACACCTTC.

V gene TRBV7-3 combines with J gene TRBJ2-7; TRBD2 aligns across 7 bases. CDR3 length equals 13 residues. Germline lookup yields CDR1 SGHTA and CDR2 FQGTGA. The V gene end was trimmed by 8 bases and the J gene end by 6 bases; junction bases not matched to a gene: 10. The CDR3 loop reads CASGSGDWGEQYF. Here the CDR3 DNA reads TGTGCCAGCGGCAGCGGGGACTGGGGCGAGCAGTACTTC. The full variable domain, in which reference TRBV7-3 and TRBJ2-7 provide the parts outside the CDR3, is GAGVSQTPSNKVTEKGKYVELRCDPISGHTALYWYRQSLGQGPEFLIYFQGTGAADDSGLPNDRFFAVRPEGSVSTLKIQRTERGDSAVYLCASGSGDWGEQYFGPGTRLTVT.

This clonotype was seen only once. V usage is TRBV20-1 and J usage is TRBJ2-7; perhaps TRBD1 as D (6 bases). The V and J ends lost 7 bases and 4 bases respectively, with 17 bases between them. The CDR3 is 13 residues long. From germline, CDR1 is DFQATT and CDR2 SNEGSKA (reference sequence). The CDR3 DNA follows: TGCAGTGGAGTAAGGGGGATCGGGTACGAGCAGTACTTC. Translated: CSGVRGIGYEQYF.

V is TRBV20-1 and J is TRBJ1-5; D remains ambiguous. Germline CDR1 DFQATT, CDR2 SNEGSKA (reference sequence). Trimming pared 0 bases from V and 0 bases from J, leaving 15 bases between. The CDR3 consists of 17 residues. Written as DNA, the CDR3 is TGCAGTGCTAGAGACCTGTTGAGGGAACATAGCAATCAGCCCCAGCATTTT. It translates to CSARDLLREHSNQPQHF.